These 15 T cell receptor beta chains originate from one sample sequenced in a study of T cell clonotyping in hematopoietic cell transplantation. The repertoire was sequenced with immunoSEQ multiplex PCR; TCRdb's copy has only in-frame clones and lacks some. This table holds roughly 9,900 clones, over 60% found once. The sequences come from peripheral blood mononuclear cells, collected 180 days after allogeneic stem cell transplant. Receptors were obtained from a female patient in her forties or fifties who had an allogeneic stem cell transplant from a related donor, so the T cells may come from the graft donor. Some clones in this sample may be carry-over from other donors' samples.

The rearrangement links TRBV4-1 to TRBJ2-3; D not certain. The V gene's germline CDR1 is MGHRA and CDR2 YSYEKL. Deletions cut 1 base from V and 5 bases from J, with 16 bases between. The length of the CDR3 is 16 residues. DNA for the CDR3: TGCGCCAGCAGCCAAGTGGGTACCCCCGTTGGAGATACGCAGTATTTT. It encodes CASSQVGTPVGDTQYF.

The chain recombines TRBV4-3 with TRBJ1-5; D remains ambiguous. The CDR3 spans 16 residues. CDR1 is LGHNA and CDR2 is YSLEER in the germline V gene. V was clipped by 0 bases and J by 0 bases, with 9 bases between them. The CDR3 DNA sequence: TGCGCCAGCAGCCAAGAGGTCCTTAATAGCAATCAGCCCCAGCATTTT. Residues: CASSQEVLNSNQPQHF.

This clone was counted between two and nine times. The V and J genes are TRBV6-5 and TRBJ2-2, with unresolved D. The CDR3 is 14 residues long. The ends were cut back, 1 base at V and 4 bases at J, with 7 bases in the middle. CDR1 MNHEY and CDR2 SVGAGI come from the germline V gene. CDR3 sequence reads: CASSYYYLTGELFF. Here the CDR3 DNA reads TGTGCCAGCAGTTACTATTACCTCACCGGGGAGCTGTTTTTT.

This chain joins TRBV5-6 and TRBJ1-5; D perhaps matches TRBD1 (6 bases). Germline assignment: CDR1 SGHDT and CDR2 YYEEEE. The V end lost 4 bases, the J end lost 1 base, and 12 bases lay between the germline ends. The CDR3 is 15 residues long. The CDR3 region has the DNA TGTGCCAGCAGCCCTGCGGGACAAAGCAATCAGCCCCAGCATTTT. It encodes CASSPAGQSNQPQHF.

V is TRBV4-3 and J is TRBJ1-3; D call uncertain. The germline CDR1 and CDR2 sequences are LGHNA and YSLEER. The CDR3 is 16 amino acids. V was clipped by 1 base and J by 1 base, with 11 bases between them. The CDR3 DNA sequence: TGCGCCAGCAGCCAAGGGGGATCGGGATCTGGAAACACCATATATTTT. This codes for CASSQGGSGSGNTIYF.

The CDR3 sequence is CASSLGGQGTLTGELFF. CDR3 DNA: TGTGCCAGCAGCTTAGGCGGGCAGGGCACGCTCACCGGGGAGCTGTTTTTT. The rearrangement links TRBV13 to TRBJ2-2; the D gene is possibly TRBD1 (5 bases). The V end lost 0 bases, the J end lost 4 bases, and 15 bases lay between the germline ends. The length of the CDR3 is 17 residues. Looked up from germline, CDR1 is PRHDT and CDR2 is FYEKMQ (reference sequence).

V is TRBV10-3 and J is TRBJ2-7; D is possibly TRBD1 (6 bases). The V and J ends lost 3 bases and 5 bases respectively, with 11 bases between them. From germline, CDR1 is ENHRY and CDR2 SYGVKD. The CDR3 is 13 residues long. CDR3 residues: CAISESGVHEQYF. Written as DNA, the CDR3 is TGTGCCATCAGTGAATCAGGGGTCCACGAGCAGTACTTC.

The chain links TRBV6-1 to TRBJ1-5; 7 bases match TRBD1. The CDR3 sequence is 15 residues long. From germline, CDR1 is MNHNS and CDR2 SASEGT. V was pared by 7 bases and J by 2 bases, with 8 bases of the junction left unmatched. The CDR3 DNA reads TGTGCCAGCATCCCGATCACAGGGGGCAATCAGCCCCAGCATTTT. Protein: CASIPITGGNQPQHF.

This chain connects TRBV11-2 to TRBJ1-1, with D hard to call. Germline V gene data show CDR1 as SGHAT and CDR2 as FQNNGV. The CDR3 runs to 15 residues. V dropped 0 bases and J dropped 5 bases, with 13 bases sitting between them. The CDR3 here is CASSLDRVAGTEAFF. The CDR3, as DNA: TGTGCCAGCAGCTTAGACAGAGTCGCGGGGACTGAAGCTTTCTTT.

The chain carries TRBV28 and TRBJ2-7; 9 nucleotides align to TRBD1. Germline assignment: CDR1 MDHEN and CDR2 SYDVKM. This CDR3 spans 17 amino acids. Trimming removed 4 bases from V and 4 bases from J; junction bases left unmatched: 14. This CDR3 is CASSSYPGTGKTYEQYF. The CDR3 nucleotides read TGTGCCAGCAGTTCCTACCCCGGGACAGGGAAAACGTACGAGCAGTACTTC.

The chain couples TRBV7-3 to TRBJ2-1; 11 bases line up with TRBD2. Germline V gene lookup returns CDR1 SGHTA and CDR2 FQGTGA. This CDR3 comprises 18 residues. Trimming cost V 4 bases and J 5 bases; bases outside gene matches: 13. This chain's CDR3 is CASSSLVPLAGANNEQFF. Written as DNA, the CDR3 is TGTGCCAGCAGCTCCCTAGTCCCACTAGCGGGAGCTAACAATGAGCAGTTCTTC.

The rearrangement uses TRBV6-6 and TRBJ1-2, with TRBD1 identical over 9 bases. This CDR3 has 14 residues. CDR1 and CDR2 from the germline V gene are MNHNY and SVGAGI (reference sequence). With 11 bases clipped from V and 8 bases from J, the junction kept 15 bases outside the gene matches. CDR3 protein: CAVDPRDRARGYTF. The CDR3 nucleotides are TGTGCCGTCGATCCCCGGGACAGGGCACGAGGCTACACCTTC.

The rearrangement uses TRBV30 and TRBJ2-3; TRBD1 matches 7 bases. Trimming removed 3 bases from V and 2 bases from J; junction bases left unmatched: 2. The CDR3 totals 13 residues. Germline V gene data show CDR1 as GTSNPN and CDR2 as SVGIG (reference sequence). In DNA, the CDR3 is TGTGCCTGGAGGACAGGGTTCACAGATACGCAGTATTTT. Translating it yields CAWRTGFTDTQYF. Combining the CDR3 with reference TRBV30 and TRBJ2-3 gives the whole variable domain SQTIHQWPATLVQPVGSPLSLECTVEGTSNPNLYWYRQAAGRGLQLLFYSVGIGQISSEVPQNLSASRPQDRQFILSSKKLLLSDSGFYLCAWRTGFTDTQYFGPGTRLTVL.

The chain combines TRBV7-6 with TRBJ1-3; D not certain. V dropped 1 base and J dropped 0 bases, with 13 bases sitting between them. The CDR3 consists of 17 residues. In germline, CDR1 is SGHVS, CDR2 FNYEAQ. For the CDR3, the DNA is TGTGCCAGCAGCTTAGGGCCCTCAGGCCCCTCTGGAAACACCATATATTTT. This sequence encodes CASSLGPSGPSGNTIYF.

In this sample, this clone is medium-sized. DNA for the CDR3: TGTGCCAGCAGCTTGGAGGGGCGCGGCACTGAAGCTTTCTTT. Translation: CASSLEGRGTEAFF. This chain links TRBV5-4 with TRBJ1-1, with D possibly matching TRBD1 (5 bases). V lost 0 bases and J lost 4, with 10 bases in between. CDR1 is SGHNT, CDR2 YYREEE, per germline (reference sequence). The CDR3 is 14 residues long.